Sequencing of this T cell receptor beta chain was carried out in a study of cytomegalovirus exposure and HLA in healthy donors. Study observations and caveats: In an earlier analysis, most TCR beta V segments were productive about 87% or about 30% of the time.

The table lists this clone with a count of one. Antigen: not known. Germline-derived CDR1 and CDR2 are SNHLY and FYNNEI. Losses at the gene ends were 1 base for V and 8 bases for J; bases not matched to a gene: 3. The CDR3 has 14 amino acids. 60 Vbeta and 13 Jbeta primers were used in PCR. Sequenced by immunoSEQ multiplex PCR; TCRdb stores in-frame clones only, minus some. The sample records approximately 100,000 clones, 64% being singletons. The sequenced sample consisted of PBMCs. The receptor's source is a man in his fifties or sixties in good health and CMV-seronegative. V is TRBV2 and J is TRBJ2-3; 10 positions agree with TRBD2. This CDR3 is CASSEDVAGGTQYF. CDR3 DNA sequence: TGTGCCAGCAGTGAAGACGTAGCGGGAGGTACGCAGTATTTT.